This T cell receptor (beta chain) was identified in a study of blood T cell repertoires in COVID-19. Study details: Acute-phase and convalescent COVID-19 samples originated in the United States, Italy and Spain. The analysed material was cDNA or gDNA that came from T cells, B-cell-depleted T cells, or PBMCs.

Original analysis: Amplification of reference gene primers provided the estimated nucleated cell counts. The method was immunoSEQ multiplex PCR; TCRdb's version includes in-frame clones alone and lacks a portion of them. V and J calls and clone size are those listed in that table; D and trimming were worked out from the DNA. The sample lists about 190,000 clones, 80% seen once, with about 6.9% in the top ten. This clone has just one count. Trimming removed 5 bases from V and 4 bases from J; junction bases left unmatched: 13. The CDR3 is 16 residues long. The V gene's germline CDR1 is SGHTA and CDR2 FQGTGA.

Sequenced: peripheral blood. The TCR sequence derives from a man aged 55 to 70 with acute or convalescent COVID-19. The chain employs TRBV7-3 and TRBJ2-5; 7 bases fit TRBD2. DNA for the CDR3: TGTGCCAGCAGCCCCACCGTGGCGGGGAGGGGAGAGACCCAGTACTTC. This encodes CASSPTVAGRGETQYF.